A single sample is the source of the 20 T cell receptor beta chains below, sequenced in a study of T cells in Graves' hyperthyroidism and ophthalmopathy. The CDR3 regions of TCR beta were amplified from RNA transcripts. RT-PCR in the first round (using the HTBI primer set) targeted the TCR CDR3. From the multiplex PCR reads, TCRdb called clonotypes with MiXCR, one entry per CDR3 protein. The data hold approximately 600,000 distinct CDR3 sequences, with around 20% observed a single time. The source material was blood. All receptors derive from a man aged 30 to 39 with Graves' ophthalmopathy.

The chain employs TRBV15 and TRBJ2-3; tentative D call: TRBD1 (6 bases). The CDR3 is 15 amino acids. CDR1 and CDR2 (germline): LNHNV, YYDKDF (reference sequence). With 3 bases removed from V and 2 bases from J, the gap between germline ends came to 12 bases. The CDR3 region is CATSRDSGPTDTQYF. CDR3 DNA sequence: TGTGCCACCAGCAGGGACAGCGGCCCCACAGATACGCAGTATTTT.

This chain uses TRBV11-1 with TRBJ2-1, with 7 bases aligning to TRBD2. The germline CDR1 and CDR2 sequences are SGHAT and FQDESV (reference sequence). The CDR3 covers 15 residues. V dropped 5 bases and J dropped 5; count of bases not matched to a gene: 9. CDR3 DNA sequence: TGTGCCAGCAGCGCTAGCGGAAAGACCAACAATGAGCAGTTCTTC. It translates to CASSASGKTNNEQFF.

The chain uses TRBV28 and TRBJ1-5; weak D call: TRBD1 (6 bases). This CDR3 comprises 14 residues. V was trimmed by 8 bases and J by 2 bases, leaving 13 bases between them. Germline V gene lookup returns CDR1 MDHEN and CDR2 SYDVKM. This CDR3 reads CASDPRQGNQPQHF. The DNA of the CDR3 is TGTGCCAGCGACCCCCGACAGGGCAATCAGCCCCAGCATTTT.

This clonotype was found a few times. V usage is TRBV19 and J usage is TRBJ2-2; 10 nucleotides agree with TRBD2. The germline gives CDR1 LNHDA, CDR2 SQIVND (reference sequence). The CDR3 sequence is 16 residues long. Trimming removed 3 bases from V and 7 bases from J; junction bases left unmatched: 8. The CDR3 sequence is CASSILLAGEVGELFF. CDR3 coding DNA: TGTGCCAGTAGTATTCTCCTAGCGGGAGAGGTCGGGGAGCTGTTTTTT.

In its sample, this clonotype was seen a few times. The CDR3 nucleotides read TGCAGTGCTAGCTTTAGCGGGAGCCTCTCCTACGAGCAGTACTTC. It codes for CSASFSGSLSYEQYF. The chain employs TRBV20-1 and TRBJ2-7, with TRBD2 matching over 9 bases. Germline V CDR1 and CDR2: DFQATT, SNEGSKA (reference sequence). V shed 3 bases, J shed 0 bases, and the junction held 6 bases outside the gene matches. The CDR3 sequence is 15 residues long.

This clonotype came up many times. The chain has TRBV2 and TRBJ2-1; TRBD2 might be the D (5 bases). The CDR3 loop spans 15 amino acids. The germline V and J ends were trimmed by 0 bases and 6 bases, with 12 bases remaining between them. CDR1 and CDR2 (germline): SNHLY, FYNNEI. For the CDR3, the DNA is TGTGCCAGCAGTGAAGCGCGGGTGGGAGTCAATGAGCAGTTCTTC. Translating it yields CASSEARVGVNEQFF.

The J gene is TRBJ2-1, the V gene TRBV19, with D perhaps matching TRBD1 (5 bases). There are 17 residues in the CDR3. The V gene's germline CDR1 is LNHDA and CDR2 SQIVND (reference sequence). V was shortened by 3 bases and J by 6 bases, with 21 bases between the two germline ends. CDR3 sequence reads: CASSIVGRDYGGNEQFF. The CDR3 DNA is TGTGCCAGTAGTATTGTTGGCAGGGATTATGGTGGCAATGAGCAGTTCTTC.

Comment on this clonotype: A read error may produce the germline difference seen at one junction end. The rearrangement uses TRBV13 and TRBJ2-7, with D perhaps TRBD1 or TRBD2 (5 bases each). CDR3 length: 15 residues. Germline CDR1 reads PRHDT; CDR2 reads FYEKMQ (reference sequence). The CDR3 coding sequence is TGTGCCATCAGTGAGTCGAAGAGGGGCTCCCACGAGCAGTACTTC. Its protein is CAISESKRGSHEQYF.

The V call is TRBV20-1, the J call TRBJ2-1, with 13 bases fitting TRBD2. Trimming at V came to 3 bases and at J to 4 bases, leaving 3 bases not matched to a gene. The germline gives CDR1 DFQATT, CDR2 SNEGSKA (reference sequence). The CDR3 is 15 amino acids. CDR3 sequence: CSASTSGREYNEQFF. CDR3 DNA: TGCAGTGCTAGCACTAGCGGGAGGGAGTACAATGAGCAGTTCTTC.

This clonotype has a count of ten or more. The chain joins TRBV10-3 to TRBJ2-3; a weak D match, TRBD2 (6 bases). The CDR3 is 16 residues long. Trimming stripped 0 bases from V and 1 base from J, with 11 bases between. The germline V gene has CDR1 ENHRY and CDR2 SYGVKD. CDR3 amino acids: CAISESRSGGTDTQYF. CDR3 nucleotides: TGTGCCATCAGTGAGTCTAGGTCGGGAGGCACAGATACGCAGTATTTT.

This clonotype was seen just once. A junction boundary mismatches the germline segment, possibly from a read error. The rearrangement links TRBV7-4 to TRBJ2-7, with D perhaps given as TRBD1 or TRBD2 (6 bases each). The CDR3 spans 13 residues. Per germline, CDR1 SGHVT and CDR2 SQSDAQ. The chain's CDR3 is CASSQDPGAEQYF. For the CDR3, the DNA is TGCGCCAGCAGCCAAGATCCGGGGGCTGAGCAGTACTTC.

This clonotype has at least ten counts. This rearrangement joins TRBV7-2 to TRBJ2-5, with a tentative D call TRBD1 (6 bases). The V gene lost 7 bases and the J gene lost 5 bases, with 17 bases spanning the gap. The CDR3 consists of 14 residues. Germline V CDR1 and CDR2: SGHTA, FQGNSA. CDR3 sequence (DNA): TGTGCCAGCACCTCTGGGGGCAGCCGGGAGACCCAGTACTTC. Protein sequence: CASTSGGSRETQYF.

The gene calls are TRBV3-1 and TRBJ2-3; TRBD2 agrees at 7 bases. The CDR3 contains 15 residues. Germline CDR1 and CDR2: LGHDT and YNNKEL (reference sequence). The V segment lost 1 base and the J segment 5 bases; nucleotides outside the gene matches: 6. The DNA for the CDR3 is TGTGCCAGCAGCCAAGGAACTAGCGTCGTAGATACGCAGTATTTT. As protein: CASSQGTSVVDTQYF.

This chain joins TRBV7-3 and TRBJ2-4, with 16 bases fitting TRBD2. J gave up 1 base and V 6 bases, and 9 bases lay outside the gene matches. CDR1 and CDR2 from the germline V gene are SGHTA and FQGTGA. This CDR3 region has 19 residues. The CDR3 coding sequence is TGTGCCAGCAGTCCCGGGACTAGCGGGAGGGCCGGGGCCAAAAACATTCAGTACTTC. Translating it yields CASSPGTSGRAGAKNIQYF.

This sequence joins TRBV24-1 and TRBJ2-3, with unresolved D. Germline V gives CDR1 KGHDR, CDR2 SFDVKD. The CDR3 spans 12 residues. Trimming left V 3 bases short and J 2 bases short, with 2 bases between. For the CDR3, the DNA is TGTGCCACCAGTGATACCACAGATACGCAGTATTTT. Amino acids: CATSDTTDTQYF.

This rearrangement joins TRBV28 to TRBJ2-1, with 8 bases identical to TRBD2. The CDR3 sequence is 18 residues long. Germline values: CDR1 MDHEN, CDR2 SYDVKM. V was clipped by 1 base and J by 0 bases; unmatched bases: 8. Here the CDR3 DNA reads TGTGCCAGCAGTTTATCTTGGAATAGCGGGGTCTCCTACAATGAGCAGTTCTTC. Its translation is CASSLSWNSGVSYNEQFF.

This clonotype was detected only a few times. The CDR3 protein is CASSQSQGRYF. The DNA for the CDR3 is TGTGCCAGCAGCCAATCACAAGGGCGGTACTTC. The chain couples TRBV28 to TRBJ2-7; D is unresolved. Germline assignment: CDR1 MDHEN and CDR2 SYDVKM. This CDR3 comprises 11 residues. The V end lost 6 bases, the J end lost 12 bases, and 15 bases lay between the germline ends. The full variable domain, rest sourced from reference TRBV28 and TRBJ2-7, is DVKVTQSSRYLVKRTGEKVFLECVQDMDHENMFWYRQDPGLGLRLIYFSYDVKMKEKGDIPEGYSVSREKKERFSLILESASTNQTSMYLCASSQSQGRYFGPGTRLTVT.

This clonotype was seen a handful of times. The rearrangement joins TRBV5-1 to TRBJ2-6, with D possibly being TRBD2 (5 bases). From germline, CDR1 is SGHRS and CDR2 YFSETQ. Trimming stripped 4 bases from V and 1 base from J, with 21 bases between. This CDR3 has 19 residues. In DNA, the CDR3 is TGCGCCAGCAGCCCTCGGGTCCGGACTGGCACTTCTGGGGCCAACGTCCTGACTTTC. This gives the protein CASSPRVRTGTSGANVLTF.

The V call is TRBV6-1, the J call TRBJ2-7, with 7 bases lining up with TRBD1. The CDR3 has 14 residues. V was clipped by 7 bases and J by 0 bases; unmatched bases: 6. Germline loops: CDR1 MNHNS, CDR2 SASEGT. The CDR3 region has the DNA TGTGCCAGCATCTACCCAGGGGGCTCCTACGAGCAGTACTTC. Translating it yields CASIYPGGSYEQYF.

This chain links TRBV20-1 with TRBJ2-1; TRBD2 aligns across 8 bases. The V and J ends lost 3 bases and 0 bases, in that order; junction bases with no gene match: 7. The CDR3 is 16 residues long. Looked up from germline, CDR1 is DFQATT and CDR2 is SNEGSKA (reference sequence). The CDR3 DNA reads as TGCAGTGCTAGGACGACTAGCGTCAGCTCCTACAATGAGCAGTTCTTC. Translation: CSARTTSVSSYNEQFF.